This TCR beta chain was found in a study of technical replicates of blood from a few donors. The CDR3 covers 15 residues. Trimming shortened V by 2 bases and J by 5 bases, and 13 bases separated the two germline ends. Germline V gene data show CDR1 as SGHRS and CDR2 as YFSETQ. TCRdb's copy holds only in-frame clones and misses some; the assay was immunoSEQ multiplex PCR. The sample records around 78,000 clones, approximately 95% being singletons. This clone appeared once. This receptor was obtained from a human donor in good health. Material for sequencing was T cells isolated from PBMCs. V and J are TRBV5-1 and TRBJ1-4; D remains unclear. The CDR3 DNA reads TGCGCCAGCAGCTTCACAACGAACAGCAATGAAAAACTGTTTTTT. It yields the protein CASSFTTNSNEKLFF.